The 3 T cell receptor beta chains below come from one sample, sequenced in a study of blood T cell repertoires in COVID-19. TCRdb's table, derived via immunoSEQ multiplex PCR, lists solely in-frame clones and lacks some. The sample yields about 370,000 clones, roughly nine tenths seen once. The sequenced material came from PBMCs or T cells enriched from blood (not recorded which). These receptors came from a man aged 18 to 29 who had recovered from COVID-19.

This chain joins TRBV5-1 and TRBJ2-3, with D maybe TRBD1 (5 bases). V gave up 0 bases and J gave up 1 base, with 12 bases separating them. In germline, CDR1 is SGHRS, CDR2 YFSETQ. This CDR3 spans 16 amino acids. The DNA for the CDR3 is TGCGCCAGCAGCTTGGGTCCTCCGACAGGCACAGATACGCAGTATTTT. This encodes CASSLGPPTGTDTQYF.

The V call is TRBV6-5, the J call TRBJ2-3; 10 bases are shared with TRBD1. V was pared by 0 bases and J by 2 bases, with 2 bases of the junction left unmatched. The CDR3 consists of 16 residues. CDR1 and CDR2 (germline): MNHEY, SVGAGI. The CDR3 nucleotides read TGTGCCAGCAGTTACTCGGGGACAGGGGCCACAGATACGCAGTATTTT. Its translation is CASSYSGTGATDTQYF.

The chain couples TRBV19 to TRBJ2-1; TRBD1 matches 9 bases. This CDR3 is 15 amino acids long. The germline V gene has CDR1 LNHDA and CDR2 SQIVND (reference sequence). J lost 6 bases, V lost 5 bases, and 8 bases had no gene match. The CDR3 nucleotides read TGTGCCAGTAGTTTAAATGGACAGGGGATCAATGAGCAGTTCTTC. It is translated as CASSLNGQGINEQFF.